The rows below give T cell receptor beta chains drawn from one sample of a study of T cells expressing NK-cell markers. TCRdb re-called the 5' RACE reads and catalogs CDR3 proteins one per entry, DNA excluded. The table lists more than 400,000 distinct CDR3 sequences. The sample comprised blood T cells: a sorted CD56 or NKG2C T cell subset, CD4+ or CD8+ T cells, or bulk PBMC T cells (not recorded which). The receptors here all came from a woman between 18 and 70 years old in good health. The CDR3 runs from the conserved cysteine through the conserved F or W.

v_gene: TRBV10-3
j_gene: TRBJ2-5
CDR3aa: CAISEGIAETQYF

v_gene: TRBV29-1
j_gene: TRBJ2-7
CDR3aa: CSVSLPSTYEQYF

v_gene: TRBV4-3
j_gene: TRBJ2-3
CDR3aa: CASSQATSGTDTQYF

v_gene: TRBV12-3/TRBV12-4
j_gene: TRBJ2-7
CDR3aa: CASSLPPGRVSSYEQYF

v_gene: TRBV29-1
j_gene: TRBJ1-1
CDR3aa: CSVDPTGTKALTEAFF

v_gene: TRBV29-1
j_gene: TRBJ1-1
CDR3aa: CSVEKPLNTEAFF

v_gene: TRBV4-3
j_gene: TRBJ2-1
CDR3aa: CASSQSWSHEQFF

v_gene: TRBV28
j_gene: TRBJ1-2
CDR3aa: CATQGRVSYGYTF

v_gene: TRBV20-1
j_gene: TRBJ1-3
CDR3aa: CSAGDLGNTIYF

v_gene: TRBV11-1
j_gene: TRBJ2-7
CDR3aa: CASSLDGDTSSYEQYF

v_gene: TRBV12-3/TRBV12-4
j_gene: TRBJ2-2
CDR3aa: CASSSSGTGVTGELFF